A single TCR beta chain is shown here with its context. The investigators amplified TCR beta CDR3 regions from RNA transcripts. The HTBI primer set was used in a first-round RT-PCR of the TCR CDR3. TCRdb itself ran the multiplex PCR reads through MiXCR, one entry per CDR3 protein. The sample includes 600,000 to 700,000 distinct CDR3 sequences, 45% of them seen just once. This entry comes from a study of T cells in Graves' hyperthyroidism and ophthalmopathy. This CDR3 is built from 18 residues. Germline V gene lookup returns CDR1 SGHTA and CDR2 FQGTGA. The ends were cut back, 5 bases at V and 0 bases at J, with 22 bases in the middle.

This clonotype originated in an adult man with Graves' disease, either hyperthyroidism or ophthalmopathy (not recorded which). The sample taken for sequencing was peripheral blood or thyroid tissue (not recorded which). This sequence joins TRBV7-3 and TRBJ2-5; D may be TRBD2 (6 bases). The CDR3 coding sequence is TGTGCCAGCAGCCCTGCCGTTCGGGGACTGCGCAACCAAGAGACCCAGTACTTC. It encodes CASSPAVRGLRNQETQYF.